The rows below give T cell receptor beta chains drawn from one sample of a study of T cell changes during pregnancy in multiple sclerosis. Repertoires were generated with immunoSEQ multiplex PCR, while TCRdb's copy carries only in-frame clones and drops some. The data hold roughly 64,000 clones, with roughly 88% observed a single time. The specimen comprised peripheral blood, sampled in the third trimester of pregnancy. The receptors were sampled from a female donor in good health, enrolled as a control in a pregnancy study. Each CDR3 is given with its conserved first and last residue. The D gene is left open where the match is weak. Clone size is given for some rows only: seen once, a few or many times, or a class if the clone is expanded.

TRBD2	.	TRBV19	TRBJ2-1	TGTGCCAGTAGCCCCCAGGGACTAGCGGGAGCTGTTGAGCAGTTCTTC	CASSPQGLAGAVEQFF
.	.	TRBV10-2	TRBJ1-1	TGCGCCAGCAGTGCCCAGGGGAGCGGAACTGAAGCTTTCTTT	CASSAQGSGTEAFF
.	.	TRBV19	TRBJ1-2	TGTGCCAGTAAGGACTCTTCAATAATCGGCTATGGCTACACCTTC	CASKDSSIIGYGYTF
.	.	TRBV5-1	TRBJ2-5	TGCGCCAGCAGCCCCCCGACTACCTCATCTGAGACCCAGTACTTC	CASSPPTTSSETQYF
.	.	TRBV11-2	TRBJ2-1	TGTGCCAGCAGCGGGGGGGCCGGCAATGAGCAGTTCTTC	CASSGGAGNEQFF
.	.	TRBV6-1	TRBJ2-4	TGTGCCAGCAGTGAAGCCGGGACATCTCTAGCCAAAAACATTCAGTACTTC	CASSEAGTSLAKNIQYF
TRBD1	.	TRBV7-9	TRBJ1-3	TGTGCCAGCAGCTTAACAGGGGGCGGTGGAAACACCATATATTTT	CASSLTGGGGNTIYF
.	.	TRBV6-5	TRBJ1-2	TGTGCCAGCAGCACAGTTCTCGATGGCTACACCTTC	CASSTVLDGYTF
TRBD2	.	TRBV27	TRBJ2-3	TGTGCCAGCGGTTGGACTAGCAGCACAGATACGCAGTATTTT	CASGWTSSTDTQYF
.	.	TRBV7-6	TRBJ2-1	TGTGCCAGCAGCGCGGGGACTGGAGGCTTCTACAATGAGCAGTTCTTC	CASSAGTGGFYNEQFF
TRBD1	once	TRBV29-1	TRBJ2-7	TGCAGCGTTGCGGGGCAGGGGGTCTATAGCTCCTACGAGCAGTACTTC	CSVAGQGVYSSYEQYF
TRBD1	.	TRBV7-8	TRBJ1-5	TGTGCCAGCAGCTTAGGGGACAGGGGGTTTCAGCCCCAGCATTTT	CASSLGDRGFQPQHF
.	.	TRBV5-1	TRBJ1-2	TGCGCCAGCAGTTTGCCCCAAGGGGGGGGGAACTATGGCTACACCTTC	CASSLPQGGGNYGYTF
TRBD1	.	TRBV19	TRBJ2-7	TGTGCCAGTTCCGTGAGGGACAGGGGCTACGAGCAGTACTTC	CASSVRDRGYEQYF
TRBD1	.	TRBV2	TRBJ1-5	TGTGCCAGCAGCCGGACAGGGCAGCAGCCCCAGCATTTT	CASSRTGQQPQHF
.	.	TRBV11-2	TRBJ2-5	TGTGCCAGCAGCCACAACAGGGCTCAAGAGACCCAGTACTTC	CASSHNRAQETQYF
.	.	TRBV30	TRBJ1-3	TGTGCCTGGAGTGTAGGGGTCTCTGGAAACACCATATATTTT	CAWSVGVSGNTIYF
TRBD1	once	TRBV6-5	TRBJ1-2	TGTGCCAGCAGACAGGGGATCAATGGCTACACCTTC	CASRQGINGYTF
.	.	TRBV5-4	TRBJ2-7	TGTGCCAGCAGCTTGGCCGGGACTCTCGCCTACGAGCAGTACTTC	CASSLAGTLAYEQYF
.	.	TRBV5-6	TRBJ1-4	TGTGCCAGCCAAAGGCTCGGGAGTGAAAAACTGTTTTTT	CASQRLGSEKLFF
TRBD1	.	TRBV6-5	TRBJ1-1	TGTGCCAGCAGTTACGAGGGGGCGGCCACTGAAGCTTTCTTT	CASSYEGAATEAFF
TRBD1	.	TRBV6-1	TRBJ1-1	TGTGCCAGCAGTCAGGACAGGGTAGGCACTGAAGCTTTCTTT	CASSQDRVGTEAFF
.	few	TRBV19	TRBJ1-1	TGTGCCAGTACCGGGACTGGCTACACTGAAGCTTTCTTT	CASTGTGYTEAFF
TRBD2	.	TRBV9	TRBJ2-2	TGTGCCAGCAGCGCTAGACTAGCGGGGGGGCCCAGCACCGGGGAGCTGTTTTTT	CASSARLAGGPSTGELFF
.	.	TRBV19	TRBJ2-2	TGTGCCAGCGGCACCGGGGAGCTGTTTTTT	CASGTGELFF
.	few	TRBV19	TRBJ1-1	TGTGCCAGTAGTGAGGCGGGTACGCGCACTGAAGCTTTCTTT	CASSEAGTRTEAFF
.	.	TRBV7-8	TRBJ2-5	TGTGCCAGCAGTTACGGTCGGGGGGAGACCCAGTACTTC	CASSYGRGETQYF
.	.	TRBV7-2	TRBJ2-1	TGTGCCAGTAGGAGTAGCTTCAATGAGCAGTTCTTC	CASRSSFNEQFF
TRBD1	.	TRBV18	TRBJ2-7	TGTGCCAGCTCAGCGCAGGGGGTCCACGAGCAGTACTTC	CASSAQGVHEQYF
.	.	TRBV7-2	TRBJ2-3	TGTGCCAGCAGCGGAGACCGGAAGGCGCAGTATTTT	CASSGDRKAQYF
.	once	TRBV11-3	TRBJ1-6	TGTGCCAGCAGCTTGAGTGGGGCCTCCTATAATTCACCCCTCCACTTT	CASSLSGASYNSPLHF
.	.	TRBV2	TRBJ1-4	TGTGCCAGCACGTCGTCCCGGGAGCTTGGAAAACTGTTTTTT	CASTSSRELGKLFF
TRBD2	.	TRBV27	TRBJ2-3	TGTGCCAGCAGTGTTTGGGCCTTAGCGGGAGCAGGAGATACGCAGTATTTT	CASSVWALAGAGDTQYF
TRBD1	.	TRBV27	TRBJ1-1	TGTGCCAGCAGTTTGATAAGGGACAGGGGGAACACTGAAGCTTTCTTT	CASSLIRDRGNTEAFF
.	.	TRBV5-4	TRBJ1-1	TGTGCCAGCAGCCCGGGGGGGCCAACTGAAGCTTTCTTT	CASSPGGPTEAFF
TRBD1	.	TRBV4-3	TRBJ1-4	TGCGCCAGCAGCCTAGGGACAGCCGCAACTAATGAAAAACTGTTTTTT	CASSLGTAATNEKLFF
.	.	TRBV6-5	TRBJ2-2	TGTGCCACCCAGCCCGGGGGGAACACCGGGGAGCTGTTTTTT	CATQPGGNTGELFF
TRBD2	.	TRBV7-6	TRBJ2-5	TGTGCCAGCAGAAGCGGGACCACCCAAGAGACCCAGTACTTC	CASRSGTTQETQYF
TRBD2	.	TRBV7-9	TRBJ2-7	TGTGCCAGCAGCTCAAGGACTAGCGGGAGAAGTCGGGGCTCCGAGCAGTACTTC	CASSSRTSGRSRGSEQYF
.	.	TRBV28	TRBJ1-4	TGTGCCAGCAGTCCAGATTTCCGGACAGCAAATGAAAAACTGTTTTTT	CASSPDFRTANEKLFF
.	once	TRBV6-5	TRBJ2-3	TGTGCCAGCAGTGGCAACAGAGATACGCAGTATTTT	CASSGNRDTQYF
.	.	TRBV11-2	TRBJ2-7	TGTGCCAGCAGCCCCGGATTGCGGGATTATAGTTACGAGCAGTACTTC	CASSPGLRDYSYEQYF
TRBD1	.	TRBV19	TRBJ2-2	TGCGCAGGGGGGGACAGGGCCACCGGGGAGCTGTTTTTT	CAGGDRATGELFF
.	.	TRBV30	TRBJ2-7	TGTGCCTGGACCGGGGGAGCCGGGGAGCAGTACTTC	CAWTGGAGEQYF
TRBD1	.	TRBV11-2	TRBJ2-7	TGTGCCAGCAGCCCCCTGGGACAGAGCAACGAGCAGTACTTC	CASSPLGQSNEQYF
.	.	TRBV6-6	TRBJ2-3	TGTGCCAGCAGTATCGGCACAGATACGCAGTATTTT	CASSIGTDTQYF
TRBD1	few	TRBV9	TRBJ1-6	TGTGCCAGCAGCGTAGGGGACAGCTATAATTCACCCCTCCACTTT	CASSVGDSYNSPLHF
.	.	TRBV11-3	TRBJ1-1	TGTGCCAGCAGCTTAATTTTCGACACTGAAGCTTTCTTT	CASSLIFDTEAFF
TRBD1	.	TRBV29-1	TRBJ1-2	TGCAGCGTCGATAGACAGGGCCTCCCGAACTATGGCTACACCTTC	CSVDRQGLPNYGYTF